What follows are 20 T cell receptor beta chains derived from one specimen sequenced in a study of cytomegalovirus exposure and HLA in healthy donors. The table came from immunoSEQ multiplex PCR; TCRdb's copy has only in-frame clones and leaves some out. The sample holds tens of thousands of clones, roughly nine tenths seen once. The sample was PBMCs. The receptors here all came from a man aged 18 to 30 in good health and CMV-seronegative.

CDR3 nucleotides: TGTGCCAGCAGATCACGCACGGAGGGCCCTTTCTCCAATGAGCAGTTCTTC. Protein product: CASRSRTEGPFSNEQFF. This chain links TRBV7-9 with TRBJ2-1, with a possible D match to TRBD2 (6 bases). CDR1 and CDR2 (germline): SEHNR, FQNEAQ (reference sequence). The CDR3 runs to 17 residues. V lost 6 bases, J lost 6 bases, and 24 bases lay in between.

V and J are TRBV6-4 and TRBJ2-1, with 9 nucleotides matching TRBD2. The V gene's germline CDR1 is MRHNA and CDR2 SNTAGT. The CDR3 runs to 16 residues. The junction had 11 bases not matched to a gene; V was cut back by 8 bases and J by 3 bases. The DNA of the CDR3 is TGTGCCAGCCTTCCCCCCCTGCGGGAGGGCTACAATGAGCAGTTCTTC. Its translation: CASLPPLREGYNEQFF.

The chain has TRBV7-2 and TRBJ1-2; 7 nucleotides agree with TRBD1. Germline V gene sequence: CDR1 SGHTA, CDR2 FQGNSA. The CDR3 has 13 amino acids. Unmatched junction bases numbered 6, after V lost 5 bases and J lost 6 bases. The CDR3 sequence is CASSLQGRHGYTF. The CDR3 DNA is TGTGCCAGCAGCCTACAGGGGCGACATGGCTACACCTTC.

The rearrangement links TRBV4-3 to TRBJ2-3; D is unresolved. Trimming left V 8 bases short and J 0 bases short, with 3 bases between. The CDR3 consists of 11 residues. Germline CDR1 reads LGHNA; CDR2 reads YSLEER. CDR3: CASGSTDTQYF. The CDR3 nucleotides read TGCGCCAGCGGCAGCACAGATACGCAGTATTTT.

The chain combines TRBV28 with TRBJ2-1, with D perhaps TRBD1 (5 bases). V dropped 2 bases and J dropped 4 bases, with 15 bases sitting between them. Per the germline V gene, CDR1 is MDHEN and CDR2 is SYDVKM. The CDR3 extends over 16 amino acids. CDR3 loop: CASSLGAGRVYNEQFF. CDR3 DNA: TGTGCCAGCAGTTTAGGGGCTGGCAGGGTTTACAATGAGCAGTTCTTC. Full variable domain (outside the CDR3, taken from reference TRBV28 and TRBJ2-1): DVKVTQSSRYLVKRTGEKVFLECVQDMDHENMFWYRQDPGLGLRLIYFSYDVKMKEKGDIPEGYSVSREKKERFSLILESASTNQTSMYLCASSLGAGRVYNEQFFGPGTRLTVL.

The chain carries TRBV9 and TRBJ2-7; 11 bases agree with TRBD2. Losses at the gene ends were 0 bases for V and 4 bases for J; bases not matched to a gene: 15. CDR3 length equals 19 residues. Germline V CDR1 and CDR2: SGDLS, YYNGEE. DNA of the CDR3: TGTGCCAGCAGCGTAGTCCCCCTGGGACCCGGGACTAGCGGATACGAGCAGTACTTC. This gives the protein CASSVVPLGPGTSGYEQYF. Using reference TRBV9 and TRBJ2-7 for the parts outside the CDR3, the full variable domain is DSGVTQTPKHLITATGQRVTLRCSPRSGDLSVYWYQQSLDQGLQFLIQYYNGEERAKGNILERFSAQQFPDLHSELNLSSLELGDSALYFCASSVVPLGPGTSGYEQYFGPGTRLTVT.

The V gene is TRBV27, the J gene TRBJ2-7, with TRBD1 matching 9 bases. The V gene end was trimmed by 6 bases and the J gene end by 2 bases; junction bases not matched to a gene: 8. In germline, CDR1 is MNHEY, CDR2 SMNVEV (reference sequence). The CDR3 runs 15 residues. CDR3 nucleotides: TGTGCCAGCAGCCGATCTGGGACAGGGACCTACGAGCAGTACTTC. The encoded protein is CASSRSGTGTYEQYF.

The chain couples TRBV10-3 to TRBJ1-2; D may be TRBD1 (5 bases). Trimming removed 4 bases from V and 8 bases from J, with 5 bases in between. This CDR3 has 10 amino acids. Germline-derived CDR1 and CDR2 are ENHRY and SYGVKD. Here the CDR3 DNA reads TGTGCCATCAGTGGACAGGGCTACACCTTC. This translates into CAISGQGYTF.

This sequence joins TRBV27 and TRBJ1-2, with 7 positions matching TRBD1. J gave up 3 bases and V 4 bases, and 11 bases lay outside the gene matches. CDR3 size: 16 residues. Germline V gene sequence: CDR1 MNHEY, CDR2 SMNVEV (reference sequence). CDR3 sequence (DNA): TGTGCCAGCAGTTATCCTGACAGGGAGGTTGACTATGGCTACACCTTC. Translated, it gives CASSYPDREVDYGYTF.

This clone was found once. The DNA for the CDR3 is TGTGCCAGCAGCGTAGGGACTAGCAGTTTCAATGAGCAGTTCTTC. It encodes CASSVGTSSFNEQFF. The chain couples TRBV9 to TRBJ2-1; 8 bases match TRBD2. After removal of 0 bases from V and 6 bases from J, the junction contained 5 bases not matched to a gene. This CDR3 region has 15 residues. From germline, CDR1 is SGDLS and CDR2 YYNGEE.

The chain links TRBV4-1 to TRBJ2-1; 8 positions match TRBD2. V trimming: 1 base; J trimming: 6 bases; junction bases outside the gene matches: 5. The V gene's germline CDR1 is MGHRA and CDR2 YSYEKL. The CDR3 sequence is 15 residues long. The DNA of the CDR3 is TGCGCCAGCAGCCAAGGTTCGGGAGGGATCAATGAGCAGTTCTTC. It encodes CASSQGSGGINEQFF.

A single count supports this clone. This chain's CDR3 is CASSPLNTEAFF. CDR3 sequence (DNA): TGTGCCAGCAGTCCCCTAAACACTGAAGCTTTCTTT. This chain joins TRBV28 and TRBJ1-1, with unresolved D. V lost 5 bases to trimming and J lost 2 bases, with 6 bases between them. In germline, CDR1 is MDHEN, CDR2 SYDVKM. The CDR3 is 12 residues long.

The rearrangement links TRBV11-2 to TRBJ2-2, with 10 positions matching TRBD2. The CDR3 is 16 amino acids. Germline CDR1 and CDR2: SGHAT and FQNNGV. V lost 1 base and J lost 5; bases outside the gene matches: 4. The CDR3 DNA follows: TGTGCCAGCAGCTTAGGTATTAGCGGGAGGACCGGGGAGCTGTTTTTT. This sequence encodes CASSLGISGRTGELFF.

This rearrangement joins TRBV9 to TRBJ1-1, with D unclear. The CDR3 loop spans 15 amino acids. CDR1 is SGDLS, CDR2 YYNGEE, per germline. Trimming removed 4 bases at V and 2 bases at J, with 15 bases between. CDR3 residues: CASSPRGGLNTEAFF. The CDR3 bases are TGTGCCAGCAGCCCCCGGGGAGGGCTAAACACTGAAGCTTTCTTT.

The CDR3 nucleotides read TGTGCCAGTACGGCGGGAGATGAGCAGTTCTTC. Translating gives CASTAGDEQFF. The chain is built from TRBV19 and TRBJ2-1; 7 bases map to TRBD2. The CDR3 runs to 11 residues. V shed 7 bases, J shed 8 bases, and the junction held 2 bases outside the gene matches. Germline-derived CDR1 and CDR2 are LNHDA and SQIVND (reference sequence).

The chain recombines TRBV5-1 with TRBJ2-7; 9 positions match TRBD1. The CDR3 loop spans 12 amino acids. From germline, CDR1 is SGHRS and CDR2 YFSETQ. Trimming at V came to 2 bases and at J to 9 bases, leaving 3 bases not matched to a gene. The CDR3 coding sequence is TGCGCCAGCAGCTTAGAGGGACAGGGGCAGTACTTC. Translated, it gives CASSLEGQGQYF.

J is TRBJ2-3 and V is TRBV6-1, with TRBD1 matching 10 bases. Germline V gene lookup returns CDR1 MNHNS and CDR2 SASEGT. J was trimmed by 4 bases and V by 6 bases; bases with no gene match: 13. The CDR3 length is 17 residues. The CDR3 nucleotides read TGTGCCAGCAGGGAATCCGGGACAGGGGAATTCGCAGATACGCAGTATTTT. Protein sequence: CASRESGTGEFADTQYF.

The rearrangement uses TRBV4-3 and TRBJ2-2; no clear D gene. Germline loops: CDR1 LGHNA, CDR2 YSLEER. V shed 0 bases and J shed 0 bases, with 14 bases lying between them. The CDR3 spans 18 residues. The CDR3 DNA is TGCGCCAGCAGCCAAGATATGGCGGCACGGGCGAACACCGGGGAGCTGTTTTTT. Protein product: CASSQDMAARANTGELFF.

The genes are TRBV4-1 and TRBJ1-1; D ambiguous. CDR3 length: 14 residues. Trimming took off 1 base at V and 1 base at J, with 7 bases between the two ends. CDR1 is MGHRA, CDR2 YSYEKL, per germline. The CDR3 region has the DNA TGCGCCAGCAGCCAAGTTTCCAGGAACACTGAAGCTTTCTTT. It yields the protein CASSQVSRNTEAFF.

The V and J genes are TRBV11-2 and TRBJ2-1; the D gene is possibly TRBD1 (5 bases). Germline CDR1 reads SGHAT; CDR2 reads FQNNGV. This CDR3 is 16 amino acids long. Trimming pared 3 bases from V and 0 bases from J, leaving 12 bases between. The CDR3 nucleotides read TGTGCCAGCAGCTTTCGGGCCGACAGCTCCTACAATGAGCAGTTCTTC. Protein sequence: CASSFRADSSYNEQFF.